Presented here are 15 T cell receptor beta chains from one specimen sequenced in a study of blood T cell repertoires in COVID-19 (dated by TCRdb to about 2020). The library was obtained by the immunoSEQ multiplex PCR assay. This is the immuneACCESS table as TCRdb keeps it, with only in-frame sequences that have V and J called. A part of the clones is gone; compared with another copy, unresolved V genes explain less than half, and the rest is unexplained. Across this sample there are approximately 92,000 clones, with 70% to 90% seen only once. Jointly, the top ten make up 4.1% of the sample. The sequenced material came from peripheral blood. These receptors all come from a man in his 60s with acute or convalescent COVID-19.

This clone was observed once. V usage is TRBV29-1 and J usage is TRBJ2-4; 7 bases fit TRBD2. The J segment lost 3 bases and the V segment lost 5 bases, leaving 10 bases of the junction unmatched. CDR1 and CDR2 from the germline V gene are SQVTM and ANQGSEA. This CDR3 is 15 amino acids long. The CDR3 region has the DNA TGCAGCGTTTCCCTGGCGGGGGTGGGCAAAAACATTCAGTACTTC. Its protein is CSVSLAGVGKNIQYF.

The chain links TRBV3-1 (or the pseudogene TRBV3-2) to TRBJ2-1; 8 bases fit TRBD1. The V gene end was trimmed by 4 bases and the J gene end by 7 bases; junction bases not matched to a gene: 12. This CDR3 has 16 amino acids. Per the germline V gene, CDR1 is LGHDT and CDR2 is YNNKEL (reference sequence). CDR3 coding DNA: TGTGCCAGCAGCCGTGGACAGGGTTTGTTGGGGAATGAGCAGTTCTTC. It codes for CASSRGQGLLGNEQFF.

This chain links TRBV11-2 with TRBJ2-7; TRBD1 is a possible D gene (6 bases). The CDR3 length is 14 residues. Between the trimmed V and J ends, which lost 4 bases and 4 bases, there was a span of 14 bases. Germline lookup yields CDR1 SGHAT and CDR2 FQNNGV. CDR3 in amino acids: CASSYTGLGYEQYV. The DNA of the CDR3 is TGTGCCAGCAGCTACACAGGGTTGGGGTACGAGCAGTACGTC.

This chain joins TRBV4-1 and TRBJ2-3; D might be TRBD2 (5 bases). Per germline, CDR1 MGHRA and CDR2 YSYEKL. Trimming took off 2 bases at V and 1 base at J, with 10 bases between the two ends. The CDR3 runs to 15 residues. CDR3 loop: CASSQPPRGTDTQYF. The CDR3 DNA follows: TGCGCCAGCAGCCAACCCCCGCGGGGCACAGATACGCAGTATTTT.

The gene calls are TRBV7-2 and TRBJ2-7, with a weak D call TRBD1 (5 bases). Germline V gene sequence: CDR1 SGHTA, CDR2 FQGNSA. Trimming shortened V by 3 bases and J by 6 bases, and 12 bases separated the two germline ends. CDR3 size: 13 residues. The CDR3, as DNA: TGTGCCAGCAGCTTTGACAGTCCGGGCGAGCAGTACGTC. Its protein product is CASSFDSPGEQYV.

Many counts were recorded for this clone. The genes are TRBV6-4 and TRBJ1-1; D gene ambiguous. Germline V gives CDR1 MRHNA, CDR2 SNTAGT. The CDR3 totals 14 residues. V lost 4 bases, J lost 1 base, and 10 bases lay in between. The CDR3 DNA is TGTGCCAGCAGTGGGTCACCGGGGAACACTGAAGCTTTCTTT. It yields the protein CASSGSPGNTEAFF.

The V gene is TRBV7-9, the J gene TRBJ1-3, with 9 bases identical to TRBD1. In germline, CDR1 is SEHNR, CDR2 FQNEAQ (reference sequence). This CDR3 region has 15 residues. The junction had 3 bases not matched to a gene; V was cut back by 5 bases and J by 1 base. The CDR3 spells CASSKQGASGNTIYF. The CDR3 region has the DNA TGTGCCAGCAGCAAACAGGGGGCGTCTGGAAACACCATATATTTT.

The rearrangement links TRBV10-2 to TRBJ1-5; D is ambiguous. Germline loops: CDR1 WSHSY, CDR2 SAAADI. With 8 bases removed from V and 9 bases from J, the gap between germline ends came to 14 bases. The CDR3 sequence is 12 residues long. CDR3 protein: CASSSSGGPQHF. The CDR3, as DNA: TGCGCCAGCTCAAGCTCCGGAGGGCCCCAGCATTTT.

The J gene is TRBJ2-7, the V gene TRBV7-9; TRBD1 is a possible D gene (6 bases). CDR1 and CDR2 from the germline V gene are SEHNR and FQNEAQ (reference sequence). This CDR3 has 14 amino acids. The ends were cut back, 6 bases at V and 2 bases at J, with 14 bases in the middle. The CDR3 protein is CASRESAGAYEQYF. The CDR3 bases are TGTGCCAGCAGGGAAAGTGCAGGGGCCTACGAGCAGTACTTC.

The V and J genes are TRBV3-1 (or the pseudogene TRBV3-2) and TRBJ1-2; 9 nucleotides agree with TRBD1. CDR1 is LGHDT, CDR2 YNNKEL, per germline (reference sequence). The CDR3 length is 15 residues. V trimming: 1 base; J trimming: 4 bases; junction bases outside the gene matches: 4. The CDR3 nucleotides are TGTGCCAGCAGCCAAGGAGGGACAGGGAGCTATGGCTACACCTTC. Translated: CASSQGGTGSYGYTF.

V and J are TRBV11-3 and TRBJ2-1; 14 nucleotides agree with TRBD2. The junction had 9 bases not matched to a gene; V was cut back by 5 bases and J by 6 bases. There are 17 residues in the CDR3. CDR1 and CDR2 from the germline V gene are SGHNT and YENEEA. The CDR3 nucleotides are TGTGCCAGCAGCACCCGACTAGCGGGGGGGCCTTCCAATGAGCAGTTCTTC. This gives the protein CASSTRLAGGPSNEQFF.

This clone was detected only a few times. V and J are TRBV13 and TRBJ2-2; maybe TRBD1 (6 bases). This CDR3 spans 14 amino acids. V was trimmed by 2 bases and J by 7 bases, leaving 11 bases between them. In germline, CDR1 is PRHDT, CDR2 FYEKMQ (reference sequence). The CDR3 sequence is CASSLQGTGGELFF. The DNA for the CDR3 is TGTGCCAGCAGCTTACAGGGGACCGGCGGGGAGCTGTTTTTT. Supplemented by reference TRBV13 and TRBJ2-2, the full variable domain reads AAGVIQSPRHLIKEKRETATLKCYPIPRHDTVYWYQQGPGQDPQFLISFYEKMQSDKGSIPDRFSAQQFSDYHSELNMSSLELGDSALYFCASSLQGTGGELFFGEGSRLTVL.

The chain links TRBV14 to TRBJ1-1; possible D gene TRBD1, 5 bases. The germline gives CDR1 SGHDN, CDR2 FVKESK. The length of the CDR3 is 14 residues. Trimming took off 0 bases at V and 1 base at J, with 6 bases between the two ends. The CDR3: CASSQDRGNTEAFF. CDR3 nucleotide sequence: TGTGCCAGCAGCCAAGATAGGGGGAACACTGAAGCTTTCTTT.

The V gene is TRBV19, the J gene TRBJ1-5; tentative D call: TRBD1 (5 bases). V was clipped by 5 bases and J by 4 bases, with 15 bases between them. Germline V gives CDR1 LNHDA, CDR2 SQIVND (reference sequence). The CDR3 length is 15 residues. The CDR3 is CASSPYLGGNQPQHF. CDR3 in DNA: TGTGCCAGTAGTCCATACTTGGGGGGGAATCAGCCCCAGCATTTT.

V is TRBV2 and J is TRBJ2-7, with a weak D call TRBD2 (5 bases). The V end lost 6 bases, the J end lost 7 bases, and 10 bases lay between the germline ends. CDR3 length: 11 residues. Looked up from germline, CDR1 is SNHLY and CDR2 is FYNNEI. DNA of the CDR3: TGTGCCAGCAGGACCGGGGTAGAGCAGTACTTC. Its protein is CASRTGVEQYF.